The rows below give T cell receptor beta chains drawn from one sample of a study of OX40 agonist ivuxolimab in advanced cancers. Here immunoSEQ multiplex PCR was the method, and the copy in TCRdb shows in-frame clones only, minus some. The sample has around 68,000 clones; around 90% are singletons. Source: CD4+ or CD8+ T cells sorted from blood, taken in a trial of the OX40 agonist ivuxolimab. The receptors come from an adult with an advanced solid tumor such as melanoma, head and neck, liver or kidney cancer. CDR3s include the opening cysteine and the closing phenylalanine or tryptophan. Each record gives: clone size, D gene, V gene, J gene, CDR3 DNA, CDR3 protein. D genes are given only for firm matches. The size entry is marked missing in some rows and otherwise reads once, few, many or a size class.

>-|-|TRBV11-2|TRBJ2-5
TGTGCCAGCAGCGCACAAGAGACCCAGTACTTC
CASSAQETQYF
>-|-|TRBV6-6|TRBJ1-3
TGTGCCAGCAGTTACCCCGGTTTGATCGGAAACACCATATATTTT
CASSYPGLIGNTIYF
>-|TRBD2|TRBV5-1|TRBJ2-1
TGCGCCAGCAGCTTGGCCACTAGCGGGATATACAATGAGCAGTTCTTC
CASSLATSGIYNEQFF
>-|-|TRBV25-1|TRBJ2-7
TGTGCCAGCAGTGGACATCATGAAACGAGCGAGCAGTACTTC
CASSGHHETSEQYF
>-|-|TRBV5-1|TRBJ2-3
TGCGCCAGCAGCACCCTCAGCGGCACAGATACGCAGTATTTT
CASSTLSGTDTQYF
>-|TRBD2|TRBV5-1|TRBJ2-3
TGCGCCAGCAGCCCCGGACTAGCGGGGGGCTTCACAGATACGCAGTATTTT
CASSPGLAGGFTDTQYF
>once|-|TRBV5-1|TRBJ1-1
TGCGCCAGCAGCTTGGGTGGGGCGCGGAACACTGAAGCTTTCTTT
CASSLGGARNTEAFF
>-|-|TRBV5-1|TRBJ1-4
TGCGCCAGCAGCTTTATAGACCCCGGGCGTGAAAAACTGTTTTTT
CASSFIDPGREKLFF
>-|-|TRBV7-9|TRBJ1-1
TGTGCCACCGGCAAGAGGGGTCCAGGGTTGAACACTGAAGCTTTCTTT
CATGKRGPGLNTEAFF
>-|-|TRBV9|TRBJ1-2
TGTGCCAGCAGCGTAGTAAGGCTGGAGGGCCGCAACTATGGCTACACCTTC
CASSVVRLEGRNYGYTF
>-|-|TRBV30|TRBJ1-1
TGTGCCTGGAGTGGAGGGCCTCAGGGGCAGAACACTGAAGCTTTCTTT
CAWSGGPQGQNTEAFF
>-|TRBD1|TRBV5-1|TRBJ1-2
TGCGCCAGCAGCTTGGTAGGACAGGGGGCCGGCTATGGCTACACCTTC
CASSLVGQGAGYGYTF
>-|TRBD1|TRBV10-1|TRBJ1-5
TGCGCCAGCAGAACCGACAGGGGGCATCAGCCCCAGCATTTT
CASRTDRGHQPQHF
>few|-|TRBV7-8|TRBJ2-3
TGTGCCAGCAGCTTAGACCCACACACAGATACGCAGTATTTT
CASSLDPHTDTQYF
>once|TRBD2|TRBV7-6|TRBJ2-7
TGTGCCAGCAGCGATAGCCTAGCGGGAGGGCCTGAGGAGCAGTACTTC
CASSDSLAGGPEEQYF
>-|-|TRBV6-5|TRBJ2-3
TGTGCCAGCAGTTACCGAGCGTTAAGCACAGATACGCAGTATTTT
CASSYRALSTDTQYF
>-|TRBD1|TRBV6-5|TRBJ2-3
TGTGCCAGCAGTCACAGGGGGGATACGCAGTATTTT
CASSHRGDTQYF
>-|-|TRBV19|TRBJ1-5
TGTGCCAGTAGTATAGAGGTTGGGCAGCTTAATCAGCCCCAGCATTTT
CASSIEVGQLNQPQHF
>-|TRBD2|TRBV11-2|TRBJ2-7
TGTGCCAGCAGACCTCTAGCGGGGGGCCGTTACGAGCAGTACTTC
CASRPLAGGRYEQYF
>-|-|TRBV2|TRBJ2-7
TGTGCCAGCCTCTCTCTCCGGGACGGAACCTACGAGCAGTACTTC
CASLSLRDGTYEQYF
>-|-|TRBV6-1|TRBJ2-1
TGTGCCAGCAGTGGCTACTTAGTGGATTTGAGGGATGAGCAGTTCTTC
CASSGYLVDLRDEQFF
>-|-|TRBV5-1|TRBJ2-5
TGCGCCAGCAGCTTAACGGAGACCCAGTACTTC
CASSLTETQYF
>-|-|TRBV11-2|TRBJ1-4
TGTGCCAGCAGCTTAGGGGCCAGGGGAGGCACTAATGAAAAACTGTTTTTT
CASSLGARGGTNEKLFF
>-|-|TRBV9|TRBJ2-1
TGTGCCAGCAGCGGGGTGGGGACCACCTACAATGAGCAGTTCTTC
CASSGVGTTYNEQFF
>-|TRBD1|TRBV4-1|TRBJ1-1
TGCGCCAGCAGCCAAGATCGAACGCCTCAGGGGGCTCGGCGCTCTGAAGCTTTCTTT
CASSQDRTPQGARRSEAFF
>-|-|TRBV6-1|TRBJ2-1
TGTGCCAGCAGTGAAAGAAGTGGGGGTGGCTACAATGAGCAGTTCTTC
CASSERSGGGYNEQFF
>-|-|TRBV25-1|TRBJ1-2
TGTGCCAGCAGTGAATCCCGGGCAGGGACCTATGGCTACACCTTC
CASSESRAGTYGYTF
>-|TRBD1|TRBV6-1|TRBJ1-5
TGTGCCAGCTCTCGACAGGGCAACAATCAGCCCCAGCATTTT
CASSRQGNNQPQHF
>-|TRBD2|TRBV18|TRBJ2-1
TGTGCCAGCTCACCGGGACTAGCAGGACAACGCAATGAGCAGTTCTTC
CASSPGLAGQRNEQFF
>-|TRBD2|TRBV5-1|TRBJ2-5
TGCGCCAGCAGCCATGGGACAGACCCGACTAGCGGGAGGGAGCGAGAGACCCAGTACTTC
CASSHGTDPTSGRERETQYF
>-|-|TRBV27|TRBJ2-7
TGTGCCAGCAGTCCGGCCCCTCGGTCCATAACCTACGAGCAGTACTTC
CASSPAPRSITYEQYF
>-|-|TRBV7-3|TRBJ2-1
TGTGCCAGCAGCTTAAGCGGACCGGACAATGAGCAGTTCTTC
CASSLSGPDNEQFF
>-|-|TRBV18|TRBJ2-5
TGTGCCAGCTCACCTAGCGTCCAAGAGACCCAGTACTTC
CASSPSVQETQYF
>-|TRBD2|TRBV6-1|TRBJ2-4
TGTGCCAGCAGTGGGGCGGGGGGGCCGTCCAAAAACATTCAGTACTTC
CASSGAGGPSKNIQYF
>-|-|TRBV6-5|TRBJ2-1
TGTGCGGCGCTGAAGCAGTTCTTC
CAALKQFF
>few|-|TRBV10-3|TRBJ2-7
TGTGCCATCAGTGAGTCAAAACAGAAGGTCTCCTACGAGCAGTACTTC
CAISESKQKVSYEQYF
>-|-|TRBV25-1|TRBJ2-2
TGTGCCAGCACTAGAGGGGCTGGCGGGGAGCTGTTTTTT
CASTRGAGGELFF
>-|-|TRBV19|TRBJ1-2
TGTGCCAGTAGGACCCGGTCATTGACAGAGGGATCTAACTATGGCTACACCTTC
CASRTRSLTEGSNYGYTF
>-|-|TRBV18|TRBJ1-1
TGTGCCAGCTCACAAGGCCTGAGCGGGGAAGCTTTCTTT
CASSQGLSGEAFF
>-|TRBD1|TRBV30|TRBJ1-2
TGTGCCTGGAGCGGACAGGGAGGCGGGCATGGCTACACCTTC
CAWSGQGGGHGYTF
>-|-|TRBV10-3|TRBJ2-5
TGTGCCATCAGTGAGGCCGGTAAGCGGGAGACCCAGTACTTC
CAISEAGKRETQYF
>-|-|TRBV5-6|TRBJ1-6
TGTGCCAGCAGCCTCCGAGTCGGACCTAATTCACCCCTCCACTTT
CASSLRVGPNSPLHF
>-|-|TRBV2|TRBJ2-2
TGTGCCAGCAGTGCCTCGACTACGAACACCGGGGAGCTGTTTTTT
CASSASTTNTGELFF
>-|TRBD2|TRBV19|TRBJ2-1
TGTGCCAGTAGACTAGCGGGACATCGAGAGCAGTTCTTC
CASRLAGHREQFF
>-|-|TRBV11-3|TRBJ1-1
TGTGCCAGCAGCCTGCGGGGGGGGACTGAAGCTTTCTTT
CASSLRGGTEAFF
>-|TRBD2|TRBV13|TRBJ2-2
TGTGCCAGCAGCACCGCAAGTGGAGCGGGAAACACCGGGGAGCTGTTTTTT
CASSTASGAGNTGELFF
>-|-|TRBV30|TRBJ1-4
TGTGCCTGGGGGAGGGGCGATGAAAAACTGTTTTTT
CAWGRGDEKLFF
>-|TRBD1|TRBV5-4|TRBJ2-7
TGTGCCAGCAGCGTCGGGACAGGAAGCTACGAGCAGTACTTC
CASSVGTGSYEQYF